The subject of this entry is one TCR beta chain. The source of the sample is a study of shared clonotypes between healthy human individuals. CDR1 is SGHTA and CDR2 is FQGNSA in the germline V gene. Losses at the gene ends were 5 bases for V and 1 base for J; bases not matched to a gene: 6. The CDR3 has 16 amino acids. Deep was the level used in running the assay. The genomic DNA of each subset was split evenly across several immunoSEQ plates. Assay used: immunoSEQ multiplex PCR; TCRdb lists only in-frame clones, some missing. The sample has about 190,000 clones, 65% to 70% seen once; the top ten hold around 9.3%.

This sequence was found in a man younger than 40 in good health. The chain combines TRBV7-2 with TRBJ2-2; 8 bases are a match to TRBD1. Input material: memory CD4+ T cells sorted from blood. Subset here: CD45RA-negative fraction. This chain's CDR3 is CASSPHRGWNTGELFF. In DNA form, the CDR3 reads TGTGCCAGCAGCCCACACAGGGGGTGGAACACCGGGGAGCTGTTTTTT.